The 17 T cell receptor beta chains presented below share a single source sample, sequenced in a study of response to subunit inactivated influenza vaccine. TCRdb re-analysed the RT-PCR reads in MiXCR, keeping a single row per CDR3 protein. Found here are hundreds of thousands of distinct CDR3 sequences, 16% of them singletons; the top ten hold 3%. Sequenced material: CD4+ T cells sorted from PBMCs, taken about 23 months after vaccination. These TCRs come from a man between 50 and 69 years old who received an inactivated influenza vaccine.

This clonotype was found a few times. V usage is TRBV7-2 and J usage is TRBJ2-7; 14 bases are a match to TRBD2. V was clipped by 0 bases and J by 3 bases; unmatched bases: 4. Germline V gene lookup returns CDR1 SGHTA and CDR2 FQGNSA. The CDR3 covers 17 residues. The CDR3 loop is CASSLAGTSGSVYEQYF. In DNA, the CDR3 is TGTGCCAGCAGCTTAGCGGGGACTAGCGGGAGTGTCTACGAGCAGTACTTC.

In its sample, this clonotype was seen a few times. The CDR3 is CASSPGAGEISGYTF. CDR3 in DNA: TGCGCCAGCAGCCCAGGAGCGGGGGAGATAAGCGGCTACACCTTC. The chain uses TRBV5-1 and TRBJ1-2; possible D gene TRBD1, 5 bases. V dropped 4 bases and J dropped 8 bases, with 21 bases sitting between them. CDR3 length: 15 residues. Germline V lookup: CDR1 SGHRS, CDR2 YFSETQ.

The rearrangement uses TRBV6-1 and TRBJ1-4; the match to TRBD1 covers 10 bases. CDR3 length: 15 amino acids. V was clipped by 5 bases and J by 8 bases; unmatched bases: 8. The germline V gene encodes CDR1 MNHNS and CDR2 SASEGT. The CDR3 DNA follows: TGTGCCAGCAGTCCTCCGGGACAGGGGCTCGAAAAACTGTTTTTT. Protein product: CASSPPGQGLEKLFF.

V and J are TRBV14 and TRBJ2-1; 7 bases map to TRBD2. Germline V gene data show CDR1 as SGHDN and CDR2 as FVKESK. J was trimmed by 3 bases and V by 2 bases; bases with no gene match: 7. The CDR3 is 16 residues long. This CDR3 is CASSQLSSGSYNEQFF. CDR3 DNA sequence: TGTGCCAGCAGCCAACTCTCTAGCGGCAGCTACAATGAGCAGTTCTTC.

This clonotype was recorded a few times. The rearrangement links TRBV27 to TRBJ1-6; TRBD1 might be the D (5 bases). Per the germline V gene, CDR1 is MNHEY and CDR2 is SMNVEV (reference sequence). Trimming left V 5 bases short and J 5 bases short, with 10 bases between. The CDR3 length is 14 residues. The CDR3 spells CASSRDSNNSPLHF. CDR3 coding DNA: TGTGCCAGCAGTCGCGACAGTAATAATTCACCCCTCCACTTT.

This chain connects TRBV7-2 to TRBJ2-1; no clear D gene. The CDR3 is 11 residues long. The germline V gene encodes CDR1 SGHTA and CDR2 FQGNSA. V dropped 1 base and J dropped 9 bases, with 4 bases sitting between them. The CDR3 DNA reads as TGTGCCAGCAGCTTAGGTGCTGAGCAGTTCTTC. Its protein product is CASSLGAEQFF.

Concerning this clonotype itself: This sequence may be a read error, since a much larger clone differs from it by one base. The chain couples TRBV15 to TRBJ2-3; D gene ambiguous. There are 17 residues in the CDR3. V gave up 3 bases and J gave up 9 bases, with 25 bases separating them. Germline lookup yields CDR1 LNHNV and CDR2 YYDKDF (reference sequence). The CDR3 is CATSSLLRTESRKTQYF. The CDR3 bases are TGTGCCACCAGCAGCCTACTAAGGACCGAATCGAGAAAGACGCAGTATTTT. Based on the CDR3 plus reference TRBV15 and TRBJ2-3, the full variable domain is DAMVIQNPRYQVTQFGKPVTLSCSQTLNHNVMYWYQQKSSQAPKLLFHYYDKDFNNEADTPDNFQSRRPNTSFCFLDIRSPGLGDTAMYLCATSSLLRTESRKTQYFGPGTRLTVL.

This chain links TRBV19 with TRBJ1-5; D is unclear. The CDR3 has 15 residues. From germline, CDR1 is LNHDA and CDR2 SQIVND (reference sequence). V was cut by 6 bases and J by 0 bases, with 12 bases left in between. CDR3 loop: CASRPHSYSNQPQHF. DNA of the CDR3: TGTGCCAGTAGGCCCCACAGTTATAGCAATCAGCCCCAGCATTTT.

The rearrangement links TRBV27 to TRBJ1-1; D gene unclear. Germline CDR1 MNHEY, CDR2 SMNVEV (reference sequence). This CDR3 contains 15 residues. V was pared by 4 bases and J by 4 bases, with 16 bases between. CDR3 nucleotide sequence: TGTGCCAGCAGTTATACCCTCGGGAGAGCCACTGAAGCTTTCTTT. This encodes CASSYTLGRATEAFF.

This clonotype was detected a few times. In nucleotides, the CDR3 is TGTGCCAGCAGCCCATACCTAGAGACCCAGTACTTC. It encodes CASSPYLETQYF. V is TRBV7-2 and J is TRBJ2-5; no clear D. Germline CDR1 is SGHTA and CDR2 is FQGNSA. The CDR3 sequence is 12 residues long. V lost 5 bases and J lost 4, with 8 bases in between.

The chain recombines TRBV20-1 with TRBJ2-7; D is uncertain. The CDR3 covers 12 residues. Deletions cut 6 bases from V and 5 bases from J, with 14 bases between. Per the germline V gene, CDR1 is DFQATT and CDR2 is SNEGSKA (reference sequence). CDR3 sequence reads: CSALHPWDEQYF. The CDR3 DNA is TGCAGTGCGCTACACCCTTGGGACGAGCAGTACTTC.

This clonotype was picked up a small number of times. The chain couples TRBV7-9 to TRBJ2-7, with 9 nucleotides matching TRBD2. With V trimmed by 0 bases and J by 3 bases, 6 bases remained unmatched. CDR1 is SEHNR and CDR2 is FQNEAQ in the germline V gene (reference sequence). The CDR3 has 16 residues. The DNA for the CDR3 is TGTGCCAGCAGCTTAGCAGTTAGCGGGAGAAGCTACGAGCAGTACTTC. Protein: CASSLAVSGRSYEQYF.

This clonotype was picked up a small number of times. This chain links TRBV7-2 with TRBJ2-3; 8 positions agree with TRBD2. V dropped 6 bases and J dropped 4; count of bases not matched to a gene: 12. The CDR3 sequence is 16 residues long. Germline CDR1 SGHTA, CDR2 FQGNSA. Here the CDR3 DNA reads TGTGCCAGCAGTTGGGCGGGCGGGGGGACCCCAGATACGCAGTATTTT. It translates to CASSWAGGGTPDTQYF.

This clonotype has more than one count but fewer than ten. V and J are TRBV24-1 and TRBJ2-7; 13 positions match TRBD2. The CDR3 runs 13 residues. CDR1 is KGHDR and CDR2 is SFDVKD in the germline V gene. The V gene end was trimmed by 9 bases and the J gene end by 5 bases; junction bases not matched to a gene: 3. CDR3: CATGLAGENEQYF. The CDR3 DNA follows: TGTGCCACCGGACTAGCGGGAGAGAACGAGCAGTACTTC.

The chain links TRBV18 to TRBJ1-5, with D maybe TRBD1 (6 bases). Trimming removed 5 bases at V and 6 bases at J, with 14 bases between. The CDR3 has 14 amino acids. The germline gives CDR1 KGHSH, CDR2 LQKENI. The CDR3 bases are TGTGCCAGCTCAGAGGGGGGAATCAGTCAGCCCCAGCATTTT. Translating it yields CASSEGGISQPQHF.

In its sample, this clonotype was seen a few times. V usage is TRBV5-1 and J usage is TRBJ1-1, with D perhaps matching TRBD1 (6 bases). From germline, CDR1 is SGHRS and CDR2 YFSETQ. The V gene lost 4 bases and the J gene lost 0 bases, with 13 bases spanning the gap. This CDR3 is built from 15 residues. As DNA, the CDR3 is TGCGCCAGCAGCCTTACAAGGACAGTGAACACTGAAGCTTTCTTT. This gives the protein CASSLTRTVNTEAFF.

CDR3 DNA sequence: TGTGCCAGCAGCTTAGGCGGAGCGGGGTTATACGAGCAGTACTTC. Encoded protein: CASSLGGAGLYEQYF. This chain joins TRBV7-2 and TRBJ2-7; 7 nucleotides agree with TRBD2. The ends lost 1 base at V and 4 bases at J; junction bases unmatched: 7. This CDR3 region has 15 residues. Germline CDR1 SGHTA, CDR2 FQGNSA. Full variable domain (missing parts from reference TRBV7-2 and TRBJ2-7): GAGVSQSPSNKVTEKGKDVELRCDPISGHTALYWYRQSLGQGLEFLIYFQGNSAPDKSGLPSDRFSAERTGGSVSTLTIQRTQQEDSAVYLCASSLGGAGLYEQYFGPGTRLTVT.